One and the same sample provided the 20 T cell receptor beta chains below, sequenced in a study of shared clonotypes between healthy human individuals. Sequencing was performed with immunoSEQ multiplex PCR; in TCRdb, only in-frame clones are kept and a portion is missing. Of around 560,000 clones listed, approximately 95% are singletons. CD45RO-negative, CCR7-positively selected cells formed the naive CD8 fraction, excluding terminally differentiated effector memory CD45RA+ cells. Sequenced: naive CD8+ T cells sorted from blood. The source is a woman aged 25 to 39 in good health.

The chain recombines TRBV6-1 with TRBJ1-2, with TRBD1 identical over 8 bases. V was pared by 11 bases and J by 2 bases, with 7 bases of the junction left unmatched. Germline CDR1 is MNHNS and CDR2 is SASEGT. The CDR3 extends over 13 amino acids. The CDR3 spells CAGTDRANYGYTF. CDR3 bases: TGTGCCGGGACGGACAGGGCAAACTATGGCTACACCTTC.

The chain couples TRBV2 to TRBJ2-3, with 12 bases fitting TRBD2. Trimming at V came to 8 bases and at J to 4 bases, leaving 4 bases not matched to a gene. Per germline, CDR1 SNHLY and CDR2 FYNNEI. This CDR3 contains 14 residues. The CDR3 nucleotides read TGTGCCAGCCCGACTAGCGGGAGACCAGATACGCAGTATTTT. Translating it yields CASPTSGRPDTQYF. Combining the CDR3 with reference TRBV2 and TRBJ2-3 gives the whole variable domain EPEVTQTPSHQVTQMGQEVILRCVPISNHLYFYWYRQILGQKVEFLVSFYNNEISEKSEIFDDQFSVERPDGSNFTLKIRSTKLEDSAMYFCASPTSGRPDTQYFGPGTRLTVL.

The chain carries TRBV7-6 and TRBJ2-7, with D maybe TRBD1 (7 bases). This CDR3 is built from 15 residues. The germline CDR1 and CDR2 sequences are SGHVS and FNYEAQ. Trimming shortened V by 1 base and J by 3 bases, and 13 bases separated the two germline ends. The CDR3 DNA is TGTGCCAGCAGCTTAGGAGGGGGGACAGTCTACGAGCAGTACTTC. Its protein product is CASSLGGGTVYEQYF.

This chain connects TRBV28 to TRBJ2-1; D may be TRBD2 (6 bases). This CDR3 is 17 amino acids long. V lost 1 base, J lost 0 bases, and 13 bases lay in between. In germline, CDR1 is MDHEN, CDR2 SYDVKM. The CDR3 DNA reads TGTGCCAGCAGTTTATATTTGACGACTAGCTCCTACAATGAGCAGTTCTTC. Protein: CASSLYLTTSSYNEQFF. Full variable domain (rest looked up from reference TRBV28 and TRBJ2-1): DVKVTQSSRYLVKRTGEKVFLECVQDMDHENMFWYRQDPGLGLRLIYFSYDVKMKEKGDIPEGYSVSREKKERFSLILESASTNQTSMYLCASSLYLTTSSYNEQFFGPGTRLTVL.

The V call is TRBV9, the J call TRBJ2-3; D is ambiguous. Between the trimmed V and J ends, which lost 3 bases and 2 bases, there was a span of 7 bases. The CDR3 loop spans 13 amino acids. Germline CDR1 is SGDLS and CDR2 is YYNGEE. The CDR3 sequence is CASSAWDTDTQYF. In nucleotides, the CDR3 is TGTGCCAGCAGCGCCTGGGACACAGATACGCAGTATTTT.

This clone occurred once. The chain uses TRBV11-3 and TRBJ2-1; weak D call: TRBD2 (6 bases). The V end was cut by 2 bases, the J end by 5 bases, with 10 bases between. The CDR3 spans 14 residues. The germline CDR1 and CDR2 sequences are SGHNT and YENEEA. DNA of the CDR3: TGTGCCAGCAGCTTATATTCGGGGGACAATGAGCAGTTCTTC. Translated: CASSLYSGDNEQFF. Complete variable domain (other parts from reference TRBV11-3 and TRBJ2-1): EAGVVQSPRYKIIEKKQPVAFWCNPISGHNTLYWYLQNLGQGPELLIRYENEEAVDDSQLPKDRFSAERLKGVDSTLKIQPAELGDSAVYLCASSLYSGDNEQFFGPGTRLTVL.

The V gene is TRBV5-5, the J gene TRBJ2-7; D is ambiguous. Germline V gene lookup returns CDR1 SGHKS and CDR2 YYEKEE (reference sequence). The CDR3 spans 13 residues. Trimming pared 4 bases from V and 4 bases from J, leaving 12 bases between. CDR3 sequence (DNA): TGTGCCAGCAGCCCGATCAATGAATACGAGCAGTACTTC. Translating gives CASSPINEYEQYF. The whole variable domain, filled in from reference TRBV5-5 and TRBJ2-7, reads DAGVTQSPTHLIKTRGQQVTLRCSPISGHKSVSWYQQVLGQGPQFIFQYYEKEERGRGNFPDRFSARQFPNYSSELNVNALLLGDSALYLCASSPINEYEQYFGPGTRLTVT.

The CDR3 here is CASSYLDRDTDTQYF. The CDR3 DNA sequence: TGTGCCAGCAGTTACCTCGACAGGGACACAGATACGCAGTATTTT. The V gene is TRBV6-5, the J gene TRBJ2-3; 7 positions agree with TRBD1. This CDR3 is 15 amino acids long. Germline assignment: CDR1 MNHEY and CDR2 SVGAGI. Trimming at V came to 2 bases and at J to 2 bases, leaving 4 bases not matched to a gene.

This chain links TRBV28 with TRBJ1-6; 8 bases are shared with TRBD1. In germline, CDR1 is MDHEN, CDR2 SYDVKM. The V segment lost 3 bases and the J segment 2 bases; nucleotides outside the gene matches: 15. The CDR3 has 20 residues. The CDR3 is CASSLLSGQGEETYNSPLHF. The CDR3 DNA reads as TGTGCCAGCAGTTTGTTATCCGGACAGGGAGAGGAGACCTATAATTCACCCCTCCACTTT.

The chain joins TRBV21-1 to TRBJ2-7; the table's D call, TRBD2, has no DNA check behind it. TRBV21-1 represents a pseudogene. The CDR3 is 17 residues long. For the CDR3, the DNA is TGTGCCAGCAGCTCCGAGCCTCCCCTAGCGGAGACCTACGAGCAGTACTTC. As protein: CASSSEPPLAETYEQYF.

The CDR3 here is CASSLGLLAQSWGYEQYF. CDR3 bases: TGTGCCAGCAGTTTAGGGTTACTAGCGCAAAGTTGGGGTTACGAGCAGTACTTC. This rearrangement joins TRBV28 to TRBJ2-7, with 7 positions matching TRBD2. The CDR3 is 18 amino acids. The germline CDR1 and CDR2 sequences are MDHEN and SYDVKM. J was trimmed by 4 bases and V by 2 bases; bases with no gene match: 17.

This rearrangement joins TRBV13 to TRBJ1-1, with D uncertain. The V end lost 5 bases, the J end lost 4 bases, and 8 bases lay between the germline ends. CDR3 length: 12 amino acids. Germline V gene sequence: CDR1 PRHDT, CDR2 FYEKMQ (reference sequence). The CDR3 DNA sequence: TGTGCCAGCAGCCCTTCCGGCACTGAAGCTTTCTTT. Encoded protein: CASSPSGTEAFF.

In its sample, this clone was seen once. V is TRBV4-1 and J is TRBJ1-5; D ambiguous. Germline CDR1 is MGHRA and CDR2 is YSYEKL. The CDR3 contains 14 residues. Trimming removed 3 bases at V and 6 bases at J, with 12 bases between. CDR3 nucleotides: TGCGCCAGCAGCCAGAGGAGGGAAGTTCAGCCCCAGCATTTT. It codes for CASSQRREVQPQHF.

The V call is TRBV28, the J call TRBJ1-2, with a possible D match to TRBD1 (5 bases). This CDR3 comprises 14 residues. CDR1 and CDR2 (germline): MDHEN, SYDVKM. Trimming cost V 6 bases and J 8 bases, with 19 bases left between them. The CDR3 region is CASRKTRGDHGYTF. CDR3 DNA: TGTGCCAGCAGGAAAACGAGAGGGGATCACGGCTACACCTTC.

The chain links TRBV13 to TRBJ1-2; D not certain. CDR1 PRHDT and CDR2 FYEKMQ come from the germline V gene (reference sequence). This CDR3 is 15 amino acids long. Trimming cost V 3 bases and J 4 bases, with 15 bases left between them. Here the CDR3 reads CASSFPSGEPYGYTF. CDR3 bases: TGTGCCAGCAGCTTCCCGTCCGGGGAGCCCTATGGCTACACCTTC.

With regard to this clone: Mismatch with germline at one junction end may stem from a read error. CDR3 region: CASSLDTVLNTEAFF. The CDR3 region has the DNA TGTGCCAGTAGTTTAGACACTGTCTTGAACACTGAAGCTTTCTTT. The chain combines TRBV19 with TRBJ1-1; no clear D. The CDR3 has 15 residues. Germline CDR1 LNHDA, CDR2 SQIVND (reference sequence). The full variable domain, with the rest looked up from reference TRBV19 and TRBJ1-1, is DGGITQSPKYLFRKEGQNVTLSCEQNLNHDAMYWYRQDPGQGLRLIYYSQIVNDFQKGDIAEGYSVSREKKESFPLTVTSAQKNPTAFYLCASSLDTVLNTEAFFGQGTRLTVV.

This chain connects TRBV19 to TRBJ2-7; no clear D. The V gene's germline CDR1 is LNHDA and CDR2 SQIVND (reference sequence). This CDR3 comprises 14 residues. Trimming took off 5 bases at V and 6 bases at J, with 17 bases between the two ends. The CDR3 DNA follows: TGTGCCAGTAGTCCCTTTACGGCTGGTAGCGAGCAGTACTTC. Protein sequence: CASSPFTAGSEQYF.

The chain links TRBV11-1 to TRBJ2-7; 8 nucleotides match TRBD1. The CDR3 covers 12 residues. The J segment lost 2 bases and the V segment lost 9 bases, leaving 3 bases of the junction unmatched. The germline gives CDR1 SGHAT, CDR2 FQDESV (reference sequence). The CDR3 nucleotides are TGTGCCAGTGGACAGGGCCCCTACGAGCAGTACTTC. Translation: CASGQGPYEQYF.

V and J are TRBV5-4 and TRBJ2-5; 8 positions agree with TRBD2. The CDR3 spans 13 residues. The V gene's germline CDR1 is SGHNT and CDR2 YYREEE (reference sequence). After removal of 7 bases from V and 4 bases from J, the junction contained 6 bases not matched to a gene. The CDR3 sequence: CASERESGETQYF. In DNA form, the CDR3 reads TGTGCCAGCGAGCGGGAGAGTGGAGAGACCCAGTACTTC.

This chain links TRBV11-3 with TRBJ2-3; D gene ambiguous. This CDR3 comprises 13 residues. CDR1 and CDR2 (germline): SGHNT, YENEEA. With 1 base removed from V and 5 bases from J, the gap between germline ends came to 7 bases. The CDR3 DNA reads TGTGCCAGCAGCTTAGTAGCAAGAGATACGCAGTATTTT. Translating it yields CASSLVARDTQYF.